This T cell receptor beta chain was identified in a study of immune characterization of retroperitoneal liposarcoma. This clonotype ranks as medium-sized. TCRdb passed the PCR reads through MiXCR, listing each CDR3 protein once. Among thousands of distinct CDR3 sequences listed, approximately 24% were seen once. V was shortened by 5 bases and J by 11 bases, with 18 bases between the two germline ends. The CDR3 runs to 13 residues. Germline CDR1 and CDR2: MNHNY and SVGAGI (reference sequence). This rearrangement joins TRBV6-6 to TRBJ2-5, with a tentative D call TRBD1 (5 bases). The sequence came from a male donor with retroperitoneal liposarcoma. Sequenced material: tumor tissue. Here the CDR3 reads CASSQGIGYEQYF. Written as DNA, the CDR3 is TGTGCCAGCAGTCAGGGAATCGGATATGAGCAGTACTTC.